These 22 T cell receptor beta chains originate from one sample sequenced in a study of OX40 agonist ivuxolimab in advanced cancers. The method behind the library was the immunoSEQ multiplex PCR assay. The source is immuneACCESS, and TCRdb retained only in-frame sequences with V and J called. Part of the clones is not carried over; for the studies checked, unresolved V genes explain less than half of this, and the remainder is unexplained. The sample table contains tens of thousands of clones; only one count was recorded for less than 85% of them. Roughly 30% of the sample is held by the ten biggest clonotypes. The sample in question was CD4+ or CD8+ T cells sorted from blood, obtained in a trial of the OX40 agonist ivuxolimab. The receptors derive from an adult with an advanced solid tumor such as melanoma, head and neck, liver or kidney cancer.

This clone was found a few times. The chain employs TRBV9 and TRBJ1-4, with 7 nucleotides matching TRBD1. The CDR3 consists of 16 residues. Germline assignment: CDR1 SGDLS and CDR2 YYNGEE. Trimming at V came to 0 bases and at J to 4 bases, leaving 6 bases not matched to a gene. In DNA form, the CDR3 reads TGTGCCAGCAGCGTAGATGGGGGACAGATTAATGAAAAACTGTTTTTT. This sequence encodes CASSVDGGQINEKLFF.

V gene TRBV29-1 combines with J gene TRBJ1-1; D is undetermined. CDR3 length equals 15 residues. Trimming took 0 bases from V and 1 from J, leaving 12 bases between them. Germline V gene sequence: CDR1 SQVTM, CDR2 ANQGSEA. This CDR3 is CSVEDGASQNTEAFF. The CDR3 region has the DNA TGCAGCGTTGAAGATGGCGCCTCCCAGAACACTGAAGCTTTCTTT. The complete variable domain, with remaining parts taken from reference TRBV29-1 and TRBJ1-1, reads SAVISQKPSRDICQRGTSLTIQCQVDSQVTMMFWYRQQPGQSLTLIATANQGSEATYESGFVIDKFPISRPNLTFSTLTVSNMSPEDSSIYLCSVEDGASQNTEAFFGQGTRLTVV.

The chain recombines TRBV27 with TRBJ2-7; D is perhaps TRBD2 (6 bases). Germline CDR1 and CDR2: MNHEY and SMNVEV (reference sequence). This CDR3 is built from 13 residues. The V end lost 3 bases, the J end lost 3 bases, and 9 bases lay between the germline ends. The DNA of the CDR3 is TGTGCCAGCAGTTTCGCGGGAAACTACGAGCAGTACTTC. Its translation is CASSFAGNYEQYF.

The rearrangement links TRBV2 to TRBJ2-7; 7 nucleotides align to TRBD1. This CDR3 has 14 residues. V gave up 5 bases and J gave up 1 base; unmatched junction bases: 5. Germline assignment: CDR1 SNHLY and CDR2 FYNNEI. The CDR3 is CASSTRDSSYEQYF. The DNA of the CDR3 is TGTGCCAGCAGTACCCGGGACAGTTCCTACGAGCAGTACTTC.

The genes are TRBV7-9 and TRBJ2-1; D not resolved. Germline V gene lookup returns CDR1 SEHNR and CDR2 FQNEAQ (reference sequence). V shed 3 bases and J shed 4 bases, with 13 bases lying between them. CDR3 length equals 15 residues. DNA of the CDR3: TGTGCCAGCAGCTTCACAAGTGGAGCATACAATGAGCAGTTCTTC. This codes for CASSFTSGAYNEQFF.

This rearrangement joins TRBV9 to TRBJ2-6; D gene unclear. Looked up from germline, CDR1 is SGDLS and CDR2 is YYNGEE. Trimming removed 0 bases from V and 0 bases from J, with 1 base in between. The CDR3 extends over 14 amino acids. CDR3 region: CASSVASGANVLTF. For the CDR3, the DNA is TGTGCCAGCAGCGTAGCCTCTGGGGCCAACGTCCTGACTTTC.

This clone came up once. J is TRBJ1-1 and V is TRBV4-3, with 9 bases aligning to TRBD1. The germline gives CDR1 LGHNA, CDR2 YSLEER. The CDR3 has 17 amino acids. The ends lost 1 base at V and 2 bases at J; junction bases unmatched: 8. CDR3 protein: CASSQGSTGGSNTEAFF. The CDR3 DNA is TGCGCCAGCAGCCAAGGGTCAACAGGGGGCTCTAACACTGAAGCTTTCTTT.

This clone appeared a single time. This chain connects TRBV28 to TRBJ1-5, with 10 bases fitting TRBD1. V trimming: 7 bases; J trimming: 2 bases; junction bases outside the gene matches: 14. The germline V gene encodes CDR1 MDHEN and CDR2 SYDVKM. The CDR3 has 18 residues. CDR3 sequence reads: CASTRGDRGWDGNQPQHF. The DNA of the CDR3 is TGTGCCAGCACCCGAGGGGACAGGGGCTGGGATGGCAATCAGCCCCAGCATTTT.

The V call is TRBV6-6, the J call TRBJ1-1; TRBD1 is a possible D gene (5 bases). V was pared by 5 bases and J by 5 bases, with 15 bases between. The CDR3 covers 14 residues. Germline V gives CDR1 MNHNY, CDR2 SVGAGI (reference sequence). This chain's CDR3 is CASSPDVGGTEAFF. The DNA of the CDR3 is TGTGCCAGCAGTCCGGATGTCGGGGGGACTGAAGCTTTCTTT.

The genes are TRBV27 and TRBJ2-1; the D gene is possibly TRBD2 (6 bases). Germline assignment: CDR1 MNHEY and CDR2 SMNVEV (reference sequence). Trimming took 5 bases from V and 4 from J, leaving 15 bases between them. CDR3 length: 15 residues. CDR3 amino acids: CASSNTLGGYNEQFF. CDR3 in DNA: TGTGCCAGCAGTAACACCCTCGGGGGTTACAATGAGCAGTTCTTC.

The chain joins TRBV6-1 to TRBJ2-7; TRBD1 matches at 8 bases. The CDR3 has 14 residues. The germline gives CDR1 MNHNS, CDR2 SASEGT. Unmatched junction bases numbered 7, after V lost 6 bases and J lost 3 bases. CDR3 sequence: CASRVWTGNYEQYF. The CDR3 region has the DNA TGTGCCAGCAGAGTATGGACAGGGAACTACGAGCAGTACTTC.

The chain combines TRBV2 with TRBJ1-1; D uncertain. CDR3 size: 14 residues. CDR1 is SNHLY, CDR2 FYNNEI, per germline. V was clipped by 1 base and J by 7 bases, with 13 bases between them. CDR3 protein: CASSEVGAQVEAFF. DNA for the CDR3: TGTGCCAGCAGTGAAGTGGGAGCTCAGGTTGAAGCTTTCTTT. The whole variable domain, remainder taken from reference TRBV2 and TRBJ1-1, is EPEVTQTPSHQVTQMGQEVILRCVPISNHLYFYWYRQILGQKVEFLVSFYNNEISEKSEIFDDQFSVERPDGSNFTLKIRSTKLEDSAMYFCASSEVGAQVEAFFGQGTRLTVV.

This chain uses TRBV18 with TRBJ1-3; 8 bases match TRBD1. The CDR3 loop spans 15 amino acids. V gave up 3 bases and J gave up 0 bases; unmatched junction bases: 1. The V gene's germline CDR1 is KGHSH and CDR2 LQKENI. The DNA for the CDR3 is TGTGCCAGCTCACCCACAGGGGGCTCTGGAAACACCATATATTTT. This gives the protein CASSPTGGSGNTIYF. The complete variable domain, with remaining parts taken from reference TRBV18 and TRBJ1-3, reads NAGVMQNPRHLVRRRGQEARLRCSPMKGHSHVYWYRQLPEEGLKFMVYLQKENIIDESGMPKERFSAEFPKEGPSILRIQQVVRGDSAAYFCASSPTGGSGNTIYFGEGSWLTVV.

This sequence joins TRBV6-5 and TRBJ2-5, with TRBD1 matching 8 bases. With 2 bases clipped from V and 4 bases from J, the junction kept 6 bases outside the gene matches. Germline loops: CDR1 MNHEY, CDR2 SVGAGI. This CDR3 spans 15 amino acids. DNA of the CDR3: TGTGCCAGCAGTTACCAGGACAGGGAGATAGAGACCCAGTACTTC. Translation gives CASSYQDREIETQYF.

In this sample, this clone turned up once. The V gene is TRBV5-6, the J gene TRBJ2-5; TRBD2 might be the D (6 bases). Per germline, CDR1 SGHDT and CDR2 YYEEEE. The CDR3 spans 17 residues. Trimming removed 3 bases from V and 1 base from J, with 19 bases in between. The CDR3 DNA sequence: TGTGCCAGCAGCTCGTGGGGACTGGGGGGTTTCCAAGAGACCCAGTACTTC. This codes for CASSSWGLGGFQETQYF.

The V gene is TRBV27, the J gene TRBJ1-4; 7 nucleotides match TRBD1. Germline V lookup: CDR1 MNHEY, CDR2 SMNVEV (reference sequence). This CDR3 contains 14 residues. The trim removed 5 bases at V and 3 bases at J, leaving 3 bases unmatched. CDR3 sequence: CASSRQGANEKLFF. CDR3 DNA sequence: TGTGCCAGCAGTCGACAGGGCGCTAATGAAAAACTGTTTTTT.

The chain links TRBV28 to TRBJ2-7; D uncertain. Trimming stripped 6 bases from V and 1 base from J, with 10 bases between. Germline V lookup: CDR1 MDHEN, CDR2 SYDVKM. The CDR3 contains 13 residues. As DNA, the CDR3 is TGTGCCAGCAGCCCAGCCACTTCCTACGAGCAGTACTTC. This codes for CASSPATSYEQYF.

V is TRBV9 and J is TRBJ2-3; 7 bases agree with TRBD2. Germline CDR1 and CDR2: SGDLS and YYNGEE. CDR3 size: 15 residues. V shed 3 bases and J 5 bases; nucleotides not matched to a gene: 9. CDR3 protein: CASSAPGLPIDTQYF. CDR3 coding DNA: TGTGCCAGCAGCGCCCCGGGACTACCAATAGATACGCAGTATTTT.

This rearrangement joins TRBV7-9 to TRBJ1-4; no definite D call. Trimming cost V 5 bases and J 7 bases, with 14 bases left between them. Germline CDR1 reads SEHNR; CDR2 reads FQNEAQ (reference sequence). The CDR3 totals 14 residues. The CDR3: CASSKVGIGEKLFF. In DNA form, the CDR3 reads TGTGCCAGCAGCAAAGTCGGGATTGGTGAAAAACTGTTTTTT.

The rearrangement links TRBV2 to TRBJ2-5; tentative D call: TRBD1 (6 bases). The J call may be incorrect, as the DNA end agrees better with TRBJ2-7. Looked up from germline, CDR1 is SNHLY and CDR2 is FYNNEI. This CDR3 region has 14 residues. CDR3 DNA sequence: TGTGCCAGCCTTCCGGGACACAGCTCCTACGAGCAGTACTTC. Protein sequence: CASLPGHSSYEQYF.

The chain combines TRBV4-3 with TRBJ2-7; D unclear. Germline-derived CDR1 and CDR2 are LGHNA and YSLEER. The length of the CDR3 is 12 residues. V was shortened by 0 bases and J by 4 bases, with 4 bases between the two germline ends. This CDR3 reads CASSQDSYEQYF. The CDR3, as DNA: TGCGCCAGCAGCCAAGACAGTTACGAGCAGTACTTC.

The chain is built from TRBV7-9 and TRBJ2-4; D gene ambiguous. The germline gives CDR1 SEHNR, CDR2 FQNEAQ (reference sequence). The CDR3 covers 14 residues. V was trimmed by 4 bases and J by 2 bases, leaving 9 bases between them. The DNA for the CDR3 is TGTGCCAGCAGCTATGACAAATCCAAAAACATTCAGTACTTC. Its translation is CASSYDKSKNIQYF.